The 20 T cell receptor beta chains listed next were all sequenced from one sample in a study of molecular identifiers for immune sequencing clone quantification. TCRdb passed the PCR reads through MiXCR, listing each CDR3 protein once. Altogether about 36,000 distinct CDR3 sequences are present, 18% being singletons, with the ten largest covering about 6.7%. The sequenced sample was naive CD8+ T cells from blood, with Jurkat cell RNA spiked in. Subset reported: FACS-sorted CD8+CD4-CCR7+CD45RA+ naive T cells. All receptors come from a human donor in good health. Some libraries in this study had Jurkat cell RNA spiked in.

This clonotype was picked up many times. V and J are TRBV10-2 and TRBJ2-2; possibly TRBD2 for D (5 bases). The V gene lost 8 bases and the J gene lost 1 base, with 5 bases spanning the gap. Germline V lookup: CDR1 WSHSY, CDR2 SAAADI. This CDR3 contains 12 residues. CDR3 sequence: CASGRNTGELFF. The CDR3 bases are TGCGCCAGCGGGAGGAACACCGGGGAGCTGTTTTTT.

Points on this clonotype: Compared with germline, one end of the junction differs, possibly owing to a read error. CDR3 nucleotides: TGCAGTGCTAGTGATGGAGGGCCTTTCGGCAATGAGCAGCTCTTC. Protein: CSASDGGPFGNEQLF. The rearrangement joins TRBV20-1 to TRBJ2-1; the D gene is possibly TRBD2 (6 bases). The germline V gene has CDR1 DFQATT and CDR2 SNEGSKA (reference sequence). The CDR3 contains 15 residues.

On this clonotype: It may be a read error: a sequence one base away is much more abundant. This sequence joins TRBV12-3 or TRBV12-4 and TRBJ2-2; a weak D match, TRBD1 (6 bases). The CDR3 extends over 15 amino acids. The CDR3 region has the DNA TGTGTCAGCAGCTGGACAGTAGAGTATTTCGGGGAGCTGTTTTTT. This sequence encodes CVSSWTVEYFGELFF.

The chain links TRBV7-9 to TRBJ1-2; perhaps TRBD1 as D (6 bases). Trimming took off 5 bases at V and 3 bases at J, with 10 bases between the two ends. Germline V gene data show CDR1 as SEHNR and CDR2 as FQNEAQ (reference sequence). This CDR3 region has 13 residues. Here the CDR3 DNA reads TGTGCCAGCAGCACCCGGACAGACTATGGCTACACCTTC. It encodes CASSTRTDYGYTF.

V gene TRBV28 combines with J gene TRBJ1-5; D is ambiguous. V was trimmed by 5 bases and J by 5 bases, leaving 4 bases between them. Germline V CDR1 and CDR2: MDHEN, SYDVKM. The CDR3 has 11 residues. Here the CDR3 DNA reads TGTGCCAGCAGTCCAGATCAGCCCCAGCATTTT. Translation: CASSPDQPQHF.

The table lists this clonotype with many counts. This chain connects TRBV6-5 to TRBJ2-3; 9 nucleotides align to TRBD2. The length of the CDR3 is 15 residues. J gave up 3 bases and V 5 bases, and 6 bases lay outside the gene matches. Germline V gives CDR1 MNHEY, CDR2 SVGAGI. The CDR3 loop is CASSLSGSNTDTQYF. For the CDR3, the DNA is TGTGCCAGCAGTCTTAGCGGGAGTAATACAGATACGCAGTATTTT.

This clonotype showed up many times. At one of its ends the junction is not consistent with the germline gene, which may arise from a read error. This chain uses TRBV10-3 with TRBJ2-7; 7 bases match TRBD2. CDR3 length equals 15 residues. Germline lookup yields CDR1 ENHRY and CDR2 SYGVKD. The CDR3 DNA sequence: TGTGCCATCAGTGAGTCTCTAGCGGAAACGTACGGGCAGTACTTC. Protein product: CAISESLAETYGQYF.

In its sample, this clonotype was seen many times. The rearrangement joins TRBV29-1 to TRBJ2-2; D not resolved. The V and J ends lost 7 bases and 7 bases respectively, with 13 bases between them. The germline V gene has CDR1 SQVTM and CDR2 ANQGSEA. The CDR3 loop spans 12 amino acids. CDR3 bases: TGCAGCGGTACGGCGGAATTCGGGGAGCTGTTTTTT. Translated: CSGTAEFGELFF.

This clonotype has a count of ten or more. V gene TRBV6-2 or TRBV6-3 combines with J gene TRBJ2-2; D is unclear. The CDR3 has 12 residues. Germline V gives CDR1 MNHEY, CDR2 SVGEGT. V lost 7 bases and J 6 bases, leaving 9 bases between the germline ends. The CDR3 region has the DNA TGTGCCAGCACCGGAGTTCCCGGGGAGCTGTTTTTT. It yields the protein CASTGVPGELFF.

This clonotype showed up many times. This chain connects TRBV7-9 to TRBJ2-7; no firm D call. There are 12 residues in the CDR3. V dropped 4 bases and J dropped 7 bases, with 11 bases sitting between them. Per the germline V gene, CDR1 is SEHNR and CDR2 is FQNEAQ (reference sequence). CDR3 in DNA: TGTGCCAGCAGCTCCCCCCGCGAGGAGCAGTACTTC. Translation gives CASSSPREEQYF.

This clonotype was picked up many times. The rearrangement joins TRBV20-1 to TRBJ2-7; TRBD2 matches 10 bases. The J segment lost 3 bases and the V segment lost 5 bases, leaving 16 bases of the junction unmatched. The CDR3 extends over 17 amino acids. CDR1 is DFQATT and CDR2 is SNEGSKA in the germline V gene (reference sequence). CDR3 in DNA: TGCAGTGCTTGGGAGAGTAGCGGGAGGTTTGGAATCTACGAGCAGTACTTC. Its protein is CSAWESSGRFGIYEQYF.

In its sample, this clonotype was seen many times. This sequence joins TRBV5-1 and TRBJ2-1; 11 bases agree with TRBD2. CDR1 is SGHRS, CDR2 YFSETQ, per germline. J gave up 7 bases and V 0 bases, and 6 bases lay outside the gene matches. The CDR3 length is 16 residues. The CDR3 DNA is TGCGCCAGCAGCTTGGGACTAGCGGGACTGAATAATGAGCAGTTCTTC. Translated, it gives CASSLGLAGLNNEQFF.

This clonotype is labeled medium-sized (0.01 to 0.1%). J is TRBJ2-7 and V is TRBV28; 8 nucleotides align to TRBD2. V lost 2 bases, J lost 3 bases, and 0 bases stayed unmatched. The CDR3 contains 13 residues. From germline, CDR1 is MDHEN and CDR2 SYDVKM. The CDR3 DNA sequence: TGTGCCAGCAGTTTAGCGGGAGGCTACGAGCAGTACTTC. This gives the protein CASSLAGGYEQYF.

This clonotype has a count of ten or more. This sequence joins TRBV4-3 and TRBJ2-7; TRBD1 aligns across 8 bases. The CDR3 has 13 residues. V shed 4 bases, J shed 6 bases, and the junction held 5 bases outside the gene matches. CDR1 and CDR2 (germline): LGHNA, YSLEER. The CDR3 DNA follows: TGCGCCAGCAGCCCCGGACAGGGCCGCGAGCAGTACTTC. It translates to CASSPGQGREQYF.

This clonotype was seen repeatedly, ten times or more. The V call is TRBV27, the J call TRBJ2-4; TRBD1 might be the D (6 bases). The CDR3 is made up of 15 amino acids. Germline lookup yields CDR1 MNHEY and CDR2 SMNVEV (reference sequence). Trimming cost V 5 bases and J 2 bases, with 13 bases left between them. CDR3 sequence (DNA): TGTGCCAGCAGTATCCGACAGGCTACCAAAAACATTCAGTACTTC. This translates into CASSIRQATKNIQYF.

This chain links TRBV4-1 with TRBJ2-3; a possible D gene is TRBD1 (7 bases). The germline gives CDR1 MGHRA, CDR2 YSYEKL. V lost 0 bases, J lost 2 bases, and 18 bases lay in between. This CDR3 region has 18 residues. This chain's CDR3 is CASSQDGDSGHITDTQYF. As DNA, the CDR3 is TGCGCCAGCAGCCAAGATGGGGACAGCGGGCACATCACAGATACGCAGTATTTT.

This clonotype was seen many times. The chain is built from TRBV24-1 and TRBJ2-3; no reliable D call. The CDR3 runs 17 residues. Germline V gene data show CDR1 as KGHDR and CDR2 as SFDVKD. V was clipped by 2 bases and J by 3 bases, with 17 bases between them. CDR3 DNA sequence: TGTGCCACCAGTGATTCGTATCTCGGAAGGTTGACAGATACGCAGTATTTT. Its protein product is CATSDSYLGRLTDTQYF.

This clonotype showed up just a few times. The CDR3 region is CASSHARDSQETQYF. The CDR3 DNA reads TGTGCCAGCAGCCACGCCCGGGACAGTCAAGAGACCCAGTACTTC. The chain combines TRBV3-1 with TRBJ2-5, with 7 bases identical to TRBD1. Unmatched junction bases numbered 6, after V lost 3 bases and J lost 2 bases. The V gene's germline CDR1 is LGHDT and CDR2 YNNKEL (reference sequence). CDR3 length: 15 residues.

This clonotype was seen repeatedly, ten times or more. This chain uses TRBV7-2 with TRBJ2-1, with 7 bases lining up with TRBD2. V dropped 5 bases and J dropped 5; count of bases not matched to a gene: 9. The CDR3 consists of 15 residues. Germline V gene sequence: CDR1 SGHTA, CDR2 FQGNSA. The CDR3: CASSPRTSLDNEQFF. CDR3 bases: TGTGCCAGCAGCCCCCGGACTAGTCTCGACAATGAGCAGTTCTTC.

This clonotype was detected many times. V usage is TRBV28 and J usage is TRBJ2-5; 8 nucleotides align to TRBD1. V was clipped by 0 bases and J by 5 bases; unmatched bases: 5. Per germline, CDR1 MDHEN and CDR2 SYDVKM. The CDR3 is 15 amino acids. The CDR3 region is CASSLWTGAGETQYF. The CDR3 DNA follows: TGTGCCAGCAGTTTATGGACAGGGGCGGGTGAGACCCAGTACTTC.